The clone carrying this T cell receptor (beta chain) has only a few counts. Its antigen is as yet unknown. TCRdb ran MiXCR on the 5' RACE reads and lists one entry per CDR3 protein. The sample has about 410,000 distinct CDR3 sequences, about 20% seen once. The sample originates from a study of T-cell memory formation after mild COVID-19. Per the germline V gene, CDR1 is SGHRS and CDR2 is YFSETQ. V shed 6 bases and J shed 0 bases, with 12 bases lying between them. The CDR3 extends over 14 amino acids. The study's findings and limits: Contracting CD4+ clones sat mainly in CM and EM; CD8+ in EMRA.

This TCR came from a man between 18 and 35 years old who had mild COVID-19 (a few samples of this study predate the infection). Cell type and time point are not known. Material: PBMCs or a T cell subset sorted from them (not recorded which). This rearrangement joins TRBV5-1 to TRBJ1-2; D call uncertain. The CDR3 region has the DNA TGCGCCAGCACAGAGGGAGCAGCTAACTATGGCTACACCTTC. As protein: CASTEGAANYGYTF. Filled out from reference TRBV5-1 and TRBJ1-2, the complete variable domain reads KAGVTQTPRYLIKTRGQQVTLSCSPISGHRSVSWYQQTPGQGLQFLFEYFSETQRNKGNFPGRFSGRQFSNSRSEMNVSTLELGDSALYLCASTEGAANYGYTFGSGTRLTVV.